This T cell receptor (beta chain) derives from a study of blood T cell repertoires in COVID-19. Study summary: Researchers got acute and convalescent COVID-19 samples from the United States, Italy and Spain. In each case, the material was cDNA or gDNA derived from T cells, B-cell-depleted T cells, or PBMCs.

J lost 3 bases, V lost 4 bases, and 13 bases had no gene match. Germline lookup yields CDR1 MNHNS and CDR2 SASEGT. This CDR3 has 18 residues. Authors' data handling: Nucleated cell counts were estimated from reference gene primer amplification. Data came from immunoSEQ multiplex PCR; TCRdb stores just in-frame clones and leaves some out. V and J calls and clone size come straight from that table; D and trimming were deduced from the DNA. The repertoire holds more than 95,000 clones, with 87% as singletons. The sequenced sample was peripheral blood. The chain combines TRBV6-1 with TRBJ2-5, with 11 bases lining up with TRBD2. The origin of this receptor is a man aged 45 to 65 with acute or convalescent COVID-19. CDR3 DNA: TGTGCCAGCAGTGGAGGGGCTAGCGGGAGGCCAGGGGAAGAGACCCAGTACTTC. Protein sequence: CASSGGASGRPGEETQYF.